The 25 T cell receptor beta chains below were found in one sample sequenced in a study of blood T cells in healthy people across ages. Primers used in a second PCR of roughly 6 to 11 cycles were a sample-barcoded 5' primer and a J-beta primer mix. TCRdb re-derived calls from the 5' RACE reads in MiXCR, one entry per CDR3 protein. This repertoire shows around 800,000 distinct CDR3 sequences, around half found once; its top ten account for roughly 37%. Material: blood. These receptors all stem from a man older than 75 in good health.

The genes are TRBV3-1 and TRBJ2-3, with D unclear. V was cut by 6 bases and J by 0 bases, with 7 bases left in between. This CDR3 region has 13 residues. Germline-derived CDR1 and CDR2 are LGHDT and YNNKEL (reference sequence). The CDR3 loop is CASSTASTDTQYF. The DNA of the CDR3 is TGTGCCAGCAGTACAGCTAGCACAGATACGCAGTATTTT.

The chain is built from TRBV2 and TRBJ1-2; maybe TRBD1 (6 bases). CDR1 and CDR2 from the germline V gene are SNHLY and FYNNEI. CDR3 length equals 14 residues. V shed 4 bases and J shed 4 bases, with 13 bases lying between them. CDR3 in amino acids: CASSAGAIGYGYTF. The CDR3 nucleotides read TGTGCCAGCAGTGCAGGGGCTATTGGCTATGGCTACACCTTC.

The V gene is TRBV24-1, the J gene TRBJ1-2; no clear D. There are 13 residues in the CDR3. V lost 3 bases and J 8 bases, leaving 12 bases between the germline ends. CDR1 and CDR2 (germline): KGHDR, SFDVKD. CDR3: CATSDGQAGGYTF. CDR3 bases: TGTGCCACCAGTGATGGGCAGGCGGGGGGCTACACCTTC.

The genes are TRBV7-3 and TRBJ2-1; 8 bases match TRBD2. Germline loops: CDR1 SGHTA, CDR2 FQGTGA. The ends lost 4 bases at V and 10 bases at J; junction bases unmatched: 9. The CDR3 spans 14 residues. CDR3 DNA sequence: TGTGCCAGCAGCTCCGGGGGGGCTAGCCGGGAGCAGTTCTTC. Translated: CASSSGGASREQFF.

The rearrangement joins TRBV3-1 to TRBJ1-2, with 9 bases identical to TRBD1. V gave up 4 bases and J gave up 1 base; unmatched junction bases: 10. The CDR3 has 17 amino acids. The germline CDR1 and CDR2 sequences are LGHDT and YNNKEL (reference sequence). The CDR3, as DNA: TGTGCCAGCAGCCCTAGGACAGGGGCCGGGAGTAACTATGGCTACACCTTC. This encodes CASSPRTGAGSNYGYTF. Supplemented by reference TRBV3-1 and TRBJ1-2, the full variable domain reads DTAVSQTPKYLVTQMGNDKSIKCEQNLGHDTMYWYKQDSKKFLKIMFSYNNKELIINETVPNRFSPKSPDKAHLNLHINSLELGDSAVYFCASSPRTGAGSNYGYTFGSGTRLTVV.

V usage is TRBV3-1 and J usage is TRBJ1-6, with TRBD1 matching over 8 bases. The trim removed 0 bases at V and 9 bases at J, leaving 13 bases unmatched. Germline V gene lookup returns CDR1 LGHDT and CDR2 YNNKEL (reference sequence). CDR3 length equals 18 residues. The CDR3 spells CASSQDQGAFVWGSPLHF. CDR3 bases: TGTGCCAGCAGCCAAGATCAGGGGGCGTTCGTTTGGGGTTCACCCCTCCACTTT.

The gene calls are TRBV6-6 and TRBJ2-1; 12 nucleotides match TRBD2. V was clipped by 7 bases and J by 8 bases; unmatched bases: 12. The CDR3 loop spans 16 amino acids. The germline V gene encodes CDR1 MNHNY and CDR2 SVGAGI (reference sequence). Here the CDR3 reads CASTAPSGRVGYEQFF. The CDR3 DNA reads as TGTGCCAGCACCGCTCCTAGCGGGAGGGTTGGCTATGAGCAGTTCTTC.

This clonotype has just a few counts. An end of the junction differs from the germline gene, which may be a read error. CDR3 protein: CATSGGGRAHRYAYF. Here the CDR3 DNA reads TGTGCCACCAGTGGGGGCGGGAGAGCTCACAGATACGCGTATTTT. V gene TRBV27 combines with J gene TRBJ2-3; maybe TRBD2 (7 bases). Germline V CDR1 and CDR2: MNHEY, SMNVEV (reference sequence). The CDR3 runs 15 residues.

The chain links TRBV14 to TRBJ2-7; possibly TRBD2 for D (5 bases). V lost 10 bases and J lost 6, with 13 bases in between. The germline CDR1 and CDR2 sequences are SGHDN and FVKESK. This CDR3 has 11 amino acids. This CDR3 is CATSGRGEQYF. The CDR3 DNA reads TGTGCCACCTCCGGCCGGGGCGAGCAGTACTTC.

The chain has TRBV7-9 and TRBJ1-5; a weak D match, TRBD1 (6 bases). This CDR3 has 16 residues. Trimming cost V 1 base and J 7 bases, with 17 bases left between them. Germline V gives CDR1 SEHNR, CDR2 FQNEAQ (reference sequence). The chain's CDR3 is CASSLGSAGARQPQHF. CDR3 nucleotide sequence: TGTGCCAGCAGCTTAGGGTCCGCAGGGGCCAGGCAGCCCCAGCATTTT.

This clonotype was counted only a few times. The CDR3 loop reads CSARRVLRDEKLFF. The CDR3 nucleotides are TGCAGTGCTAGACGGGTGCTTCGGGATGAAAAACTGTTTTTT. The J gene is TRBJ1-4, the V gene TRBV20-1; D is unresolved. The CDR3 length is 14 residues. Germline V gives CDR1 DFQATT, CDR2 SNEGSKA (reference sequence). V was shortened by 2 bases and J by 6 bases, with 13 bases between the two germline ends.

This clonotype has just a few counts. The genes are TRBV7-2 and TRBJ2-3; 9 nucleotides match TRBD1. With 5 bases clipped from V and 4 bases from J, the junction kept 7 bases outside the gene matches. The CDR3 extends over 15 amino acids. Germline V gene lookup returns CDR1 SGHTA and CDR2 FQGNSA. The CDR3 here is CASSIDRGGADTQYF. The CDR3 DNA sequence: TGTGCCAGCAGCATCGACAGGGGGGGCGCAGATACGCAGTATTTT.

The chain uses TRBV29-1 and TRBJ2-3; 7 bases match TRBD2. Germline V gene data show CDR1 as SQVTM and CDR2 as ANQGSEA. V shed 3 bases, J shed 6 bases, and the junction held 3 bases outside the gene matches. The length of the CDR3 is 12 residues. CDR3 nucleotide sequence: TGCAGCGTTGAGAGGGGAGGGGATACGCAGTATTTT. This translates into CSVERGGDTQYF.

J is TRBJ2-5 and V is TRBV3-1, with 9 bases matching TRBD1. CDR3 length equals 16 residues. Germline V lookup: CDR1 LGHDT, CDR2 YNNKEL (reference sequence). The junction had 9 bases not matched to a gene; V was cut back by 3 bases and J by 4 bases. The CDR3 spells CASSQSDRGVLETQYF. For the CDR3, the DNA is TGTGCCAGCAGCCAGTCGGACAGGGGAGTTTTAGAGACCCAGTACTTC.

This clonotype has only a few counts. The V gene is TRBV11-2, the J gene TRBJ2-1, with D possibly being TRBD1 or TRBD2 (5 bases each). The germline V gene encodes CDR1 SGHAT and CDR2 FQNNGV. This CDR3 comprises 15 residues. The V end was cut by 1 base, the J end by 0 bases, with 7 bases between. The CDR3 spells CASSLGGNSYNEQFF. CDR3 in DNA: TGTGCCAGCAGCTTAGGGGGGAACTCCTACAATGAGCAGTTCTTC. The full variable domain, in which reference TRBV11-2 and TRBJ2-1 provide the parts outside the CDR3, is EAGVAQSPRYKIIEKRQSVAFWCNPISGHATLYWYQQILGQGPKLLIQFQNNGVVDDSQLPKDRFSAERLKGVDSTLKIQPAKLEDSAVYLCASSLGGNSYNEQFFGPGTRLTVL.

V is TRBV10-2 and J is TRBJ2-1, with 7 bases aligning to TRBD2. The CDR3 consists of 18 residues. Trimming removed 3 bases from V and 0 bases from J; junction bases left unmatched: 11. Looked up from germline, CDR1 is WSHSY and CDR2 is SAAADI. The CDR3 DNA sequence: TGCGCCAGCAGTGACCATCTGGGCGCGGGAGTCTCCTACAATGAGCAGTTCTTC. Translated, it gives CASSDHLGAGVSYNEQFF.

This clonotype was detected only a few times. J is TRBJ2-5 and V is TRBV12-3 or TRBV12-4; D is possibly TRBD1 or TRBD2 (6 bases each). The V end was cut by 7 bases, the J end by 4 bases, with 13 bases between. The CDR3 spans 13 residues. This CDR3 reads CASTTGAPETQYF. For the CDR3, the DNA is TGTGCCAGCACCACGGGGGCCCCAGAGACCCAGTACTTC.

The chain couples TRBV3-1 to TRBJ2-3, with 7 bases identical to TRBD1. CDR1 is LGHDT and CDR2 is YNNKEL in the germline V gene (reference sequence). V shed 3 bases and J 2 bases; nucleotides not matched to a gene: 5. This CDR3 spans 15 amino acids. The CDR3 DNA follows: TGTGCCAGCAGCCATGCCAGGGGGTACACAGATACGCAGTATTTT. The encoded protein is CASSHARGYTDTQYF.

The rearrangement joins TRBV28 to TRBJ2-1; 9 bases match TRBD2. The CDR3 extends over 16 amino acids. Trimming removed 2 bases from V and 4 bases from J; junction bases left unmatched: 6. The V gene's germline CDR1 is MDHEN and CDR2 SYDVKM. CDR3 coding DNA: TGTGCCAGCAGTTTAATGAGACTAGCGGTTTACAATGAGCAGTTCTTC. Its protein is CASSLMRLAVYNEQFF. Full variable domain (missing parts from reference TRBV28 and TRBJ2-1): DVKVTQSSRYLVKRTGEKVFLECVQDMDHENMFWYRQDPGLGLRLIYFSYDVKMKEKGDIPEGYSVSREKKERFSLILESASTNQTSMYLCASSLMRLAVYNEQFFGPGTRLTVL.

The chain couples TRBV27 to TRBJ1-6; possibly TRBD1 for D (5 bases). The CDR3 length is 14 residues. CDR1 is MNHEY, CDR2 SMNVEV, per germline (reference sequence). Trimming stripped 8 bases from V and 8 bases from J, with 16 bases between. The chain's CDR3 is CASAWGVSDSPLHF. The CDR3 coding sequence is TGTGCCAGCGCTTGGGGGGTATCGGATTCACCCCTCCACTTT.

This clonotype was picked up one time. The V call is TRBV2, the J call TRBJ1-5; D is unclear. Germline CDR1 and CDR2: SNHLY and FYNNEI. Trimming removed 0 bases from V and 10 bases from J, with 16 bases in between. CDR3 size: 15 residues. In DNA form, the CDR3 reads TGTGCCAGCAGTGAAGCCCCCGGTGGCACCGGTCCCCAGCATTTT. As protein: CASSEAPGGTGPQHF. Variable domain in full (rest from reference TRBV2 and TRBJ1-5): EPEVTQTPSHQVTQMGQEVILRCVPISNHLYFYWYRQILGQKVEFLVSFYNNEISEKSEIFDDQFSVERPDGSNFTLKIRSTKLEDSAMYFCASSEAPGGTGPQHFGDGTRLSIL.

The chain couples TRBV27 to TRBJ2-3; D gene uncertain. Germline loops: CDR1 MNHEY, CDR2 SMNVEV (reference sequence). V was trimmed by 3 bases and J by 1 base, leaving 11 bases between them. The CDR3 covers 15 residues. CDR3 loop: CASSLLTVGTDTQYF. The CDR3, as DNA: TGTGCCAGCAGTTTGTTGACGGTGGGCACAGATACGCAGTATTTT.

The J gene is TRBJ2-5, the V gene TRBV27; D remains ambiguous. V gave up 4 bases and J gave up 11 bases, with 14 bases separating them. The CDR3 is 12 residues long. Germline values: CDR1 MNHEY, CDR2 SMNVEV (reference sequence). The CDR3: CASSSGLMRQYF. Written as DNA, the CDR3 is TGTGCCAGCAGTTCGGGTCTCATGAGGCAGTACTTC.

V usage is TRBV20-1 and J usage is TRBJ2-3, with D perhaps matching TRBD1 (6 bases). The CDR3 loop spans 16 amino acids. Germline loops: CDR1 DFQATT, CDR2 SNEGSKA (reference sequence). Trimming left V 0 bases short and J 3 bases short, with 16 bases between. The CDR3 DNA reads TGCAGTGCTAGAGAGTCCAGGGGCGGTAGGACAGATACGCAGTATTTT. Its protein is CSARESRGGRTDTQYF.

The gene calls are TRBV10-3 and TRBJ2-1; possible D gene TRBD1, 6 bases. Germline-derived CDR1 and CDR2 are ENHRY and SYGVKD. The CDR3 runs 15 residues. V lost 0 bases, J lost 5 bases, and 11 bases lay in between. CDR3 region: CAISESTGSNNEQFF. The CDR3 nucleotides read TGTGCCATCAGTGAGTCGACAGGCTCAAACAATGAGCAGTTCTTC.